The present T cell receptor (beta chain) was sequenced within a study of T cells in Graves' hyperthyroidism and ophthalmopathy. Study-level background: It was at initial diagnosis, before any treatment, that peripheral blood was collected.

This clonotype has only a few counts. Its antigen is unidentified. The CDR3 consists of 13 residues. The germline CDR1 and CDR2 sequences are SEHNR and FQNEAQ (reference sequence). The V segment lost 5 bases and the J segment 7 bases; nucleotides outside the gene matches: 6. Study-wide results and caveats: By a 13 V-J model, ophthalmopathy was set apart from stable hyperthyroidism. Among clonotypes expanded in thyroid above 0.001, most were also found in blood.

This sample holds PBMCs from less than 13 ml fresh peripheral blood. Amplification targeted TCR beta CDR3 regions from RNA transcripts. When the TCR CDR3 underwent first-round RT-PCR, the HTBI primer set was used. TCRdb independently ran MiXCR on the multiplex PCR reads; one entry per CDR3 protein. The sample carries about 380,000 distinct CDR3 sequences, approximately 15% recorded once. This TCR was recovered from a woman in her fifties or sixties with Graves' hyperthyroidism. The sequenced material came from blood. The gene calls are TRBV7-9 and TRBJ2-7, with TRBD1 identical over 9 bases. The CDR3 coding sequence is TGTGCCAGCAGCCTAGGGACAGGGCGGGAGCAGTACTTC. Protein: CASSLGTGREQYF.